The table lists the clone carrying this T cell receptor beta chain with a count of one. This table comes from immunoSEQ multiplex PCR, and its TCRdb copy is limited to in-frame clones, with some not included. The data hold about 70,000 clones, with roughly 84% observed a single time. These data are taken from a study of blood T cell repertoires in COVID-19. Background on the study: From the United States, Italy and Spain came samples of acute and convalescent COVID-19.

V was pared by 6 bases and J by 3 bases, with 9 bases of the junction left unmatched. The CDR3 is made up of 15 amino acids. Germline CDR1 reads SNHLY; CDR2 reads FYNNEI. This chain uses TRBV2 with TRBJ2-7; 9 bases match TRBD1. The sequenced material came from peripheral blood. The clonotype originates from a woman younger than 30 with acute or convalescent COVID-19. The CDR3 sequence is CASSVPGQGLYEQYF. The CDR3 DNA reads as TGTGCCAGCAGCGTACCGGGACAGGGTCTCTACGAGCAGTACTTC.